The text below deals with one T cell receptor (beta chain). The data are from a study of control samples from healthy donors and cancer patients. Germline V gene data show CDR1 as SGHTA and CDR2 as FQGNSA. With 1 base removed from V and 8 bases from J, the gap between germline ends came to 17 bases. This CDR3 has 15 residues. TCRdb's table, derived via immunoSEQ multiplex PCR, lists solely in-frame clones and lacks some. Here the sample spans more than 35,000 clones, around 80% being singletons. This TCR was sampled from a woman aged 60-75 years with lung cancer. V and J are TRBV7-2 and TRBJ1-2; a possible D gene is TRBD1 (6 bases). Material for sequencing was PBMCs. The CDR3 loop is CASSLGQIRQGGYTF. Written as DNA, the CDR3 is TGTGCCAGCAGCTTAGGACAGATTCGCCAGGGGGGCTACACCTTC.